A single sample gave rise to the 21 T cell receptor beta chains below, sequenced in a study of vaccination and CD4 T cells after COVID-19. The antigens for these receptors are not known. As for treatment: roughly ten-day PBMC culture with coronavirus spike peptide pools or control peptides (ViraFEST assay). The Oncomine TCR Beta short-read assay was applied to DNA of cultured CD4+ T cells. Each CDR3 protein gets one entry after TCRdb re-called the PCR reads with MiXCR. The repertoire consists of 20,000 or so distinct CDR3 sequences, with around half occurring once and the leading ten covering roughly 10%. Sample: CD4+ T cells from blood, cultured in vitro, taken before SARS-CoV-2 vaccination. The receptor source for this set is a human donor who had recovered from COVID-19.

The chain links TRBV28 to TRBJ2-3; 9 bases map to TRBD2. Germline assignment: CDR1 MDHEN and CDR2 SYDVKM. The CDR3 has 16 amino acids. Trimming took 5 bases from V and 6 from J; bases not matched to a gene: 12. DNA for the CDR3: TGTGCCAGCAGTCCCCCAAGCCTAGCGGGATCCGATACGCAGTATTTT. Translating it yields CASSPPSLAGSDTQYF.

This clonotype was counted between two and nine times. V gene TRBV30 combines with J gene TRBJ1-6; TRBD1 agrees at 9 bases. The CDR3 runs to 12 residues. V shed 7 bases, J shed 10 bases, and the junction held 5 bases outside the gene matches. From germline, CDR1 is GTSNPN and CDR2 SVGIG (reference sequence). CDR3 DNA: TGTGCCTACGGGACAGGGAGCTCACCCCTCCACTTT. Its protein is CAYGTGSSPLHF. Supplemented by reference TRBV30 and TRBJ1-6, the full variable domain reads SQTIHQWPATLVQPVGSPLSLECTVEGTSNPNLYWYRQAAGRGLQLLFYSVGIGQISSEVPQNLSASRPQDRQFILSSKKLLLSDSGFYLCAYGTGSSPLHFGNGTRLTVT.

This clonotype was observed a handful of times. The genes are TRBV6-5 and TRBJ2-7, with 10 bases lining up with TRBD1. V shed 0 bases and J 6 bases; nucleotides not matched to a gene: 8. Germline-derived CDR1 and CDR2 are MNHEY and SVGAGI. This CDR3 spans 16 amino acids. The CDR3 reads CASSYSMDRGVVEQYF. Written as DNA, the CDR3 is TGTGCCAGCAGTTACTCGATGGACAGGGGGGTAGTCGAGCAGTACTTC.

The V call is TRBV7-9, the J call TRBJ2-5; D remains unclear. The CDR3 sequence is 14 residues long. V was cut by 6 bases and J by 2 bases, with 13 bases left in between. In germline, CDR1 is SEHNR, CDR2 FQNEAQ (reference sequence). CDR3 in amino acids: CASSSSWSQETQYF. The DNA for the CDR3 is TGTGCCAGCAGTTCCTCGTGGAGTCAAGAGACCCAGTACTTC.

This rearrangement joins TRBV21-1 to TRBJ1-2. TRBV21-1 is assigned pseudogene status. CDR3 size: 16 residues. CDR3 residues: CASSKAPDITRHGYTF. The CDR3 DNA sequence: TGTGCCAGCAGCAAAGCCCCCGACATAACACGGCATGGCTACACCTTC.

This clonotype was observed a handful of times. The gene calls are TRBV20-1 and TRBJ2-2; a weak D match, TRBD2 (5 bases). CDR3 length: 16 residues. Germline V gene data show CDR1 as DFQATT and CDR2 as SNEGSKA (reference sequence). V shed 5 bases and J shed 6 bases, with 22 bases lying between them. The CDR3 DNA follows: TGCAGTGCTTCCCAGCTCCCCTACGGGGTCCCCGGGGAGCTGTTTTTT. It translates to CSASQLPYGVPGELFF.

This clonotype was seen only a few times. This rearrangement joins TRBV24-1 to TRBJ2-5; the D gene could be TRBD1 or TRBD2 (6 bases each). CDR1 and CDR2 (germline): KGHDR, SFDVKD. V lost 4 bases to trimming and J lost 6 bases, with 20 bases between them. The CDR3 has 16 amino acids. CDR3 residues: CATSDSGGPGAKTQYF. The CDR3 nucleotides are TGTGCCACCAGTGACTCCGGGGGCCCGGGCGCGAAGACCCAGTACTTC.

The rearrangement links TRBV7-2 to TRBJ2-5, with 10 bases fitting TRBD2. The V gene end was trimmed by 2 bases and the J gene end by 3 bases; junction bases not matched to a gene: 6. Germline CDR1 SGHTA, CDR2 FQGNSA. The CDR3 is made up of 16 amino acids. The DNA for the CDR3 is TGTGCCAGCAGCTTACCGGCTAGCGGGAGAAAAGAGACCCAGTACTTC. It codes for CASSLPASGRKETQYF.

The rearrangement links TRBV29-1 to TRBJ1-2, with D maybe TRBD1 (5 bases). The V and J ends lost 3 bases and 7 bases respectively, with 9 bases between them. The CDR3 contains 11 residues. The germline CDR1 and CDR2 sequences are SQVTM and ANQGSEA. CDR3 loop: CSVDRVTGYTF. The CDR3 bases are TGCAGCGTTGACAGGGTGACTGGCTACACCTTC.

This chain uses TRBV10-1 with TRBJ2-2; the D gene is possibly TRBD2 (6 bases). Per the germline V gene, CDR1 is WNHNN and CDR2 is SYGVQD (reference sequence). The CDR3 is 18 residues long. Trimming shortened V by 0 bases and J by 0 bases, and 14 bases separated the two germline ends. Here the CDR3 reads CASSESWRASSNTGELFF. In DNA, the CDR3 is TGCGCCAGCAGTGAGTCGTGGAGGGCCTCTTCGAACACCGGGGAGCTGTTTTTT.

The chain links TRBV7-8 to TRBJ1-5; no firm D call. With 2 bases removed from V and 0 bases from J, the gap between germline ends came to 8 bases. CDR1 and CDR2 from the germline V gene are SGHVS and FQNEAQ. The CDR3 totals 15 residues. CDR3 bases: TGTGCCAGCAGCTTAACCCGGGTTAGCAATCAGCCCCAGCATTTT. Its protein product is CASSLTRVSNQPQHF.

Only a few counts were recorded for this clonotype. The J gene is TRBJ1-6, the V gene TRBV19; the D is unclear. The germline V and J ends were trimmed by 5 bases and 10 bases, with 15 bases remaining between them. Germline V CDR1 and CDR2: LNHDA, SQIVND (reference sequence). The CDR3 runs 14 residues. The CDR3 DNA reads TGTGCCAGTAGTGCCGGACGGTCAAGATCACCCCTCCACTTT. Encoded protein: CASSAGRSRSPLHF.

The chain carries TRBV7-9 and TRBJ2-5; D is uncertain. Germline assignment: CDR1 SEHNR and CDR2 FQNEAQ (reference sequence). This CDR3 has 12 amino acids. V dropped 2 bases and J dropped 5 bases, with 6 bases sitting between them. The CDR3 loop is CASSLTLETQYF. The CDR3 region has the DNA TGTGCCAGCAGCTTAACTTTGGAGACCCAGTACTTC.

On this clonotype: Germline is not matched at one junction end, which may reflect a read error. The CDR3 reads CASNLGLVNLLGEETQYF. The CDR3 DNA reads as TGCGCCAGCAACTTGGGATTGGTCAACCTTCTTGGGGAAGAGACCCAGTACTTC. The chain links TRBV5-1 to TRBJ2-5; D uncertain. This CDR3 has 18 amino acids. Germline values: CDR1 SGHRS, CDR2 YFSETQ.

This CDR3 is CASTRGQWQFF. DNA of the CDR3: TGTGCCAGCACCAGGGGGCAATGGCAGTTCTTC. J is TRBJ2-1 and V is TRBV28; 8 bases align to TRBD1. With 7 bases clipped from V and 12 bases from J, the junction kept 5 bases outside the gene matches. Germline V CDR1 and CDR2: MDHEN, SYDVKM. The CDR3 runs to 11 residues.

The chain couples TRBV6-4 to TRBJ2-3; TRBD2 aligns across 7 bases. From germline, CDR1 is MRHNA and CDR2 SNTAGT. CDR3 length: 14 residues. Losses at the gene ends were 9 bases for V and 0 bases for J; bases not matched to a gene: 6. CDR3 DNA sequence: TGTGCCAGTAGGAGCGGGGCCAGCACAGATACGCAGTATTTT. This translates into CASRSGASTDTQYF.

This clonotype was seen more than once but under ten times. The CDR3 DNA follows: TGTGCCAGCAGCTTAAGGGGGGCAGGGCAAGAGACCCAGTACTTC. This codes for CASSLRGAGQETQYF. V is TRBV7-2 and J is TRBJ2-5, with D possibly being TRBD1 or TRBD2 (6 bases each). This CDR3 spans 15 amino acids. V was pared by 2 bases and J by 2 bases, with 12 bases between. The germline V gene encodes CDR1 SGHTA and CDR2 FQGNSA.

This sequence joins TRBV10-3 and TRBJ2-1; 12 nucleotides align to TRBD2. From germline, CDR1 is ENHRY and CDR2 SYGVKD. With 2 bases clipped from V and 6 bases from J, the junction kept 5 bases outside the gene matches. The CDR3 runs 16 residues. CDR3 loop: CAISEKTSGSVNEQFF. CDR3 sequence (DNA): TGTGCCATCAGTGAGAAGACTAGCGGGAGTGTCAATGAGCAGTTCTTC.

CDR3 DNA: TGTGCCAGCAGCCCCACCCGAGCTGAGCAGTACTTC. Its translation: CASSPTRAEQYF. The V and J genes are TRBV7-2 and TRBJ2-7; unclear D gene. This CDR3 is 12 amino acids long. The V gene's germline CDR1 is SGHTA and CDR2 FQGNSA. V shed 5 bases and J shed 7 bases, with 12 bases lying between them.

J is TRBJ2-4 and V is TRBV28; TRBD1 aligns across 8 bases. Per germline, CDR1 MDHEN and CDR2 SYDVKM. V shed 11 bases, J shed 5 bases, and the junction held 20 bases outside the gene matches. This CDR3 is 17 amino acids long. CDR3 sequence (DNA): TGTGCCCCCTTACTACCCCACCCGACAGGGGTAGAAAACATTCAGTACTTC. It codes for CAPLLPHPTGVENIQYF.

This clonotype was detected only a few times. The V and J genes are TRBV6-2 or TRBV6-3 and TRBJ2-3; the match to TRBD2 covers 12 bases. This CDR3 comprises 19 residues. Looked up from germline, CDR1 is MNHEY and CDR2 is SVGEGT. Germline trimming cut 6 bases from V and 1 base from J; bases unmatched to any gene: 14. The CDR3 here is CASRYPLAGGPGGTDTQYF. The CDR3 DNA follows: TGTGCCAGCAGATACCCGCTAGCGGGAGGGCCGGGGGGCACAGATACGCAGTATTTT.